This T cell receptor beta chain stems from a study of T cell responses to AZD1222 COVID-19 vaccine listed by TCRdb under 2021. As for the study more broadly: AZD1222 recipients given second doses at about 4 weeks or at about 12 weeks were pooled, since spike-specific TCR depth and breadth were not found to differ between the two schedules. TCR sequencing was performed for 230 to 250 trial participants, of whom some 200 were given two doses of AZD1222 and approximately 25 were given two doses of MenACWY control vaccine. Trial participants were enrolled into age subgroups of 18-55, 56-69 and 70-plus years, which contained about 150, 27 and 61 TCR-sequenced participants, respectively.

The CDR3 spans 12 residues, from the cysteine through the phenylalanine. Of the read, only the CDR3 DNA is kept; its 36 bases are in frame from base 1. A distance of 12 bases separates the germline ends of V and J, which lose 6 bases and 7 bases respectively. In light of the paper, this sample's time point label describes: baseline before first vaccination. Vaccinee samples were obtained from the UK trials COV001 and COV002, which included a single-blind randomized controlled phase 2/3 trial of AZD1222 (ChAdOx1 nCoV-19) in healthy adults. For TCRbeta chain sequencing, PBMC samples were collected from trial participants at day 0 and at day 28 after the second dose. A remark on this clone: The target of this receptor is not known. Per-base quality was not reported, and no clone a single base away is much larger than it.

The CDR3 regions of human TCRbeta chains were subjected to immunosequencing. In the source study's methods: TCRs in the repertoires were matched against a reference library of SARS-CoV-2-specific TCRs that had been generated with the MIRA antigen-specificity platform. Breadth was defined as the fraction of unique TCRs that were SARS-CoV-2-associated, and depth was defined as the fraction of total T cells that were SARS-CoV-2-associated. Each spike-specific TCR was assigned to its reactive spike region and to a CD4 or CD8 class using the MIRA data. Log10-transformed breadth and depth values were compared by one-way ANOVA with Sidak's multiple comparisons tests. TCRdb re-hosts the immuneACCESS table, in-frame sequences only. Its copies lack some clones; in the studies checked, an unresolved V gene accounts for under half of them, and the cause for the rest is not known. V and J calls and clone size are as listed in that table; D and trimming were resolved from the DNA. The sample has 150,000 or so clones on record, 85% to 95% of them singletons. About 9.1% of the sample is held by the ten biggest clonotypes.

The study at large found these results: Participants were mostly white British, with more females than males. The authors suggested clonal diversity may have been underestimated. Spike-specific TCR breadth and depth rose significantly after two AZD1222 doses compared with day 0 and with MenACWY recipients. Only six AZD1222 recipients were SARS-CoV-2 seropositive at baseline, limiting conclusions about previously exposed vaccinees. In the small 56-69-year group, the increase in depth fell short of significance, most likely because of low power. No day 14 peak-response samples were available, so repertoires were characterized only after the peak T cell response. Reportedly, close to half of the unique spike-specific TCRs recognized epitopes lying outside the regions that are mutated in the B.1.351 and B.1.1.7 variants. The vaccine-associated CD4 TCRs covered the entire spike protein, and the dominant responses fell in regions 160-218 and 743-854.

The rearranged segments are TRBV12-3 or TRBV12-4 and TRBJ1-2, and perhaps TRBD1 as D gene, on 5 matching bases. This TCR was sampled from an adult in good health. The sample consisted of peripheral blood, taken on day 0 of AZD1222 vaccination. The CDR3 region reads CASSQTEIGYTF. The DNA sequence follows: TGTGCCAGCAGCCAGACAGAAATTGGCTACACCTTC.